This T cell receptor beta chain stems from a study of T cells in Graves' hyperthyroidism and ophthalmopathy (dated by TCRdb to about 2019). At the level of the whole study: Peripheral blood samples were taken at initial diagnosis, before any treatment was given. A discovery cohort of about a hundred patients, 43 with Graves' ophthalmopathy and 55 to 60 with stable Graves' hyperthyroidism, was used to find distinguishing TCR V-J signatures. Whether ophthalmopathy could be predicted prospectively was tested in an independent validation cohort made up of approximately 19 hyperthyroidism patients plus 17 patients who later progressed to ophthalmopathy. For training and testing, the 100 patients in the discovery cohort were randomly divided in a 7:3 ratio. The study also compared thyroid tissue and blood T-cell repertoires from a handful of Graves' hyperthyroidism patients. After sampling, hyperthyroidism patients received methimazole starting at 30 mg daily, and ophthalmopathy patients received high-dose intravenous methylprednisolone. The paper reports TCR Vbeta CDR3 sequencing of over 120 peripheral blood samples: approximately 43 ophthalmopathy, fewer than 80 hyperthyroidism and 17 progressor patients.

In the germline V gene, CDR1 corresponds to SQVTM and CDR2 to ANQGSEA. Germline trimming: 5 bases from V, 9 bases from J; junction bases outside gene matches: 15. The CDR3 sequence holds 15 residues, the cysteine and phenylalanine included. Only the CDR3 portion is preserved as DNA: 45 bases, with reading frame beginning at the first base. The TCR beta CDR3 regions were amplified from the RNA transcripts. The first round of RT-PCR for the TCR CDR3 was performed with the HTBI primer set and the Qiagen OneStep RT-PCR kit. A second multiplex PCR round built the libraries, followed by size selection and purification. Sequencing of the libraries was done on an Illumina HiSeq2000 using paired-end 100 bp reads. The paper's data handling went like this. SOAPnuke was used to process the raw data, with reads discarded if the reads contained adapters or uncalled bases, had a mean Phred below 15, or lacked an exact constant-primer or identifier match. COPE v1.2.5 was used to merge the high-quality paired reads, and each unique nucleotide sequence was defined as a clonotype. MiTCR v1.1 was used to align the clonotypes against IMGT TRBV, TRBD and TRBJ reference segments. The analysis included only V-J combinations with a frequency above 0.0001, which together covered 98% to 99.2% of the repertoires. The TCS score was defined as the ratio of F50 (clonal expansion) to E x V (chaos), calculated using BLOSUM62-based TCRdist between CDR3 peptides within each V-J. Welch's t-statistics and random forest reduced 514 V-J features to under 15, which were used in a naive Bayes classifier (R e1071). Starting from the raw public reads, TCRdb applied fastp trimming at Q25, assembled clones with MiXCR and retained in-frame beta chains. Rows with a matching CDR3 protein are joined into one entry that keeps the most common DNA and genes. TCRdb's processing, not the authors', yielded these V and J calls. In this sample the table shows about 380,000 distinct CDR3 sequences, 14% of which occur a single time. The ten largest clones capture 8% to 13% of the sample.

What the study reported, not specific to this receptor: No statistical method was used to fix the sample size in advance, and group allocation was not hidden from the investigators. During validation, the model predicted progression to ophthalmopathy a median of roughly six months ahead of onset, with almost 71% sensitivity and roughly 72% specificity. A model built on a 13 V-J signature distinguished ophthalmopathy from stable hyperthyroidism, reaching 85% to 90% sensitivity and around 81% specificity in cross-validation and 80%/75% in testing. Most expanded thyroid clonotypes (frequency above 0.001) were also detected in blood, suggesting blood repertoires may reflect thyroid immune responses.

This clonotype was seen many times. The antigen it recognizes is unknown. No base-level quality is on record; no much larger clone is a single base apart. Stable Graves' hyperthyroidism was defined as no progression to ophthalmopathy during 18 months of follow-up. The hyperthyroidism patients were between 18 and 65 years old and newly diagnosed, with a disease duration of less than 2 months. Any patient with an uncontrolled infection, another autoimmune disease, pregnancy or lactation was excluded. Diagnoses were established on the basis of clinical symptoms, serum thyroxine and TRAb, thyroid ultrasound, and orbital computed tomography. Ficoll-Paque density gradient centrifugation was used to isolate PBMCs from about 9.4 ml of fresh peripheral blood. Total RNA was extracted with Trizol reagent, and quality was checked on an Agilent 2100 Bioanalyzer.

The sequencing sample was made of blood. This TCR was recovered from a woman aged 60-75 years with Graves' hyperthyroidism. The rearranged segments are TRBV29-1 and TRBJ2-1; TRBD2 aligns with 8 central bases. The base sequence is TGCAGCGTTCAAATCCGGGCGGGAGGTTCGCGTGAGCAGTTCTTC. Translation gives CSVQIRAGGSREQFF.